One and the same sample provided the 30 T cell receptor beta chains below, sequenced in a study of T cell responses to AZD1222 COVID-19 vaccine. Using immunoSEQ multiplex PCR, the repertoire was profiled, and TCRdb retains in-frame clones only, with some absent. The data contain around 100,000 clones, approximately 88% of them singletons. The material sequenced was peripheral blood, taken 28 days after the second AZD1222 dose. The receptors were sampled from an adult who received the AZD1222 COVID-19 vaccine.

This rearrangement joins TRBV13 to TRBJ1-1; D is unresolved. The CDR3 is 15 residues long. Looked up from germline, CDR1 is PRHDT and CDR2 is FYEKMQ (reference sequence). Trimming took off 0 bases at V and 1 base at J, with 9 bases between the two ends. CDR3 sequence reads: CASSLGGGANTEAFF. In DNA, the CDR3 is TGTGCCAGCAGCTTAGGGGGCGGAGCGAACACTGAAGCTTTCTTT.

The rearrangement joins TRBV7-2 to TRBJ1-4; 7 nucleotides line up with TRBD1. V trimming: 1 base; J trimming: 3 bases; junction bases outside the gene matches: 5. Germline lookup yields CDR1 SGHTA and CDR2 FQGNSA. CDR3 length: 16 residues. The chain's CDR3 is CASSLGGGMANEKLFF. As DNA, the CDR3 is TGTGCCAGCAGCTTAGGAGGGGGCATGGCTAATGAAAAACTGTTTTTT.

The V gene is TRBV6-6, the J gene TRBJ2-3, with TRBD1 matching over 7 bases. V lost 5 bases and J lost 4; bases outside the gene matches: 9. Germline-derived CDR1 and CDR2 are MNHNY and SVGAGI (reference sequence). The CDR3 covers 15 residues. The CDR3 loop reads CASSDRAVSADTQYF. In nucleotides, the CDR3 is TGTGCCAGCAGTGACAGGGCGGTAAGCGCAGATACGCAGTATTTT.

This chain joins TRBV7-9 and TRBJ2-7, with TRBD2 matching over 11 bases. The CDR3 consists of 14 residues. Germline V CDR1 and CDR2: SEHNR, FQNEAQ (reference sequence). With 7 bases clipped from V and 1 base from J, the junction kept 3 bases outside the gene matches. CDR3 bases: TGTGCCAGCATGCCTAGCGGGGGGTCCTACGAGCAGTACTTC. Protein product: CASMPSGGSYEQYF.

This chain links TRBV7-9 with TRBJ1-1; D not certain. The V and J ends lost 6 bases and 4 bases respectively, with 12 bases between them. Germline V CDR1 and CDR2: SEHNR, FQNEAQ (reference sequence). The CDR3 totals 13 residues. CDR3 in DNA: TGTGCCAGCAGAAAGAGTGGGCCCACTGAAGCTTTCTTT. Protein sequence: CASRKSGPTEAFF.

The CDR3 sequence is CASSLEDRDPKLFF. The DNA of the CDR3 is TGTGCCAGCAGCTTAGAGGACAGGGACCCAAAACTGTTTTTT. The gene calls are TRBV7-2 and TRBJ1-4; 8 bases map to TRBD1. This CDR3 spans 14 amino acids. Per germline, CDR1 SGHTA and CDR2 FQGNSA. Unmatched junction bases numbered 5, after V lost 1 base and J lost 10 bases.

J is TRBJ1-1 and V is TRBV6-5; D unresolved. The germline V gene encodes CDR1 MNHEY and CDR2 SVGAGI. The CDR3 consists of 13 residues. V lost 7 bases and J 7 bases, leaving 16 bases between the germline ends. CDR3 coding DNA: TGTGCCAGCACCGACGGCGGAGGAATTGAAGCTTTCTTT. Translating it yields CASTDGGGIEAFF.

The J gene is TRBJ1-1, the V gene TRBV6-5; D possibly corresponds to TRBD1 (5 bases). With 0 bases removed from V and 6 bases from J, the gap between germline ends came to 11 bases. The CDR3 is made up of 14 amino acids. The germline V gene has CDR1 MNHEY and CDR2 SVGAGI. CDR3 coding DNA: TGTGCCAGCAGTTACTCGACTGGGGCAGCTGAAGCTTTCTTT. This codes for CASSYSTGAAEAFF.

The chain carries TRBV6-2 or TRBV6-3 and TRBJ1-1; the D is unclear. The CDR3 is 11 amino acids. Between the trimmed V and J ends, which lost 5 bases and 3 bases, there was a span of 4 bases. In germline, CDR1 is MNHEY, CDR2 SVGEGT. The CDR3 bases are TGTGCCAGCAGTCGGGACACTGAAGCTTTCTTT. Translation: CASSRDTEAFF.

V usage is TRBV6-2 or TRBV6-3 and J usage is TRBJ2-5, with TRBD2 matching over 16 bases. In germline, CDR1 is MNHEY, CDR2 SVGEGT. The CDR3 contains 18 residues. The ends lost 2 bases at V and 5 bases at J; junction bases unmatched: 8. CDR3: CASSYDGTSGGVTETQYF. CDR3 coding DNA: TGTGCCAGCAGTTACGATGGGACTAGCGGGGGGGTGACGGAGACCCAGTACTTC.

Written as DNA, the CDR3 is TGTGCCAGCTCACCCCGGGACAGCAATGAGCAGTTCTTC. This codes for CASSPRDSNEQFF. V gene TRBV18 combines with J gene TRBJ2-1; 7 positions match TRBD1. The germline V gene encodes CDR1 KGHSH and CDR2 LQKENI. V lost 3 bases to trimming and J lost 6 bases; unmatched junction nucleotides: 2. There are 13 residues in the CDR3.

This clone was seen only a few times. V usage is TRBV19 and J usage is TRBJ1-1, with 7 bases fitting TRBD1. The CDR3 is made up of 13 amino acids. Germline lookup yields CDR1 LNHDA and CDR2 SQIVND (reference sequence). V gave up 6 bases and J gave up 4 bases; unmatched junction bases: 5. The CDR3 DNA is TGTGCCAGTAGACAGGGGATGGGCACTGAAGCTTTCTTT. Translated, it gives CASRQGMGTEAFF.

The chain couples TRBV18 to TRBJ1-2, with D hard to call. This CDR3 has 14 residues. Trimming stripped 3 bases from V and 4 bases from J, with 12 bases between. CDR1 is KGHSH and CDR2 is LQKENI in the germline V gene. This CDR3 reads CASSPGGEFYGYTF. In nucleotides, the CDR3 is TGTGCCAGCTCACCGGGTGGAGAATTCTATGGCTACACCTTC.

The rearrangement links TRBV7-9 to TRBJ2-7; 8 nucleotides align to TRBD1. Unmatched junction bases numbered 4, after V lost 2 bases and J lost 4 bases. The CDR3 covers 14 residues. CDR1 and CDR2 (germline): SEHNR, FQNEAQ (reference sequence). CDR3 nucleotides: TGTGCCAGCAGCTTACAGGGGGCTGTTTACGAGCAGTACTTC. Translation: CASSLQGAVYEQYF.

This clone occurred once. V gene TRBV27 combines with J gene TRBJ1-6; D remains ambiguous. The ends were cut back, 2 bases at V and 6 bases at J, with 8 bases in the middle. Germline CDR1 MNHEY, CDR2 SMNVEV (reference sequence). The CDR3 consists of 14 residues. The CDR3 nucleotides are TGTGCCAGCAGTTTAAGGGAAAGTAATTCACCCCTCCACTTT. Its protein product is CASSLRESNSPLHF.

The chain carries TRBV5-1 and TRBJ2-5, with 8 bases lining up with TRBD1. With V trimmed by 3 bases and J by 5 bases, 6 bases remained unmatched. The CDR3 spans 14 residues. Germline CDR1 is SGHRS and CDR2 is YFSETQ. CDR3 coding DNA: TGCGCCAGCAGCTCGAGGACAGGGCAGGAGACCCAGTACTTC. It translates to CASSSRTGQETQYF.

The gene calls are TRBV12-3 or TRBV12-4 and TRBJ1-1, with D unclear. The V end was cut by 5 bases, the J end by 3 bases, with 10 bases between. There are 13 residues in the CDR3. DNA for the CDR3: TGTGCCAGCAGTCTTGGGAGTTACACTGAAGCTTTCTTT. This translates into CASSLGSYTEAFF.

The chain couples TRBV11-3 to TRBJ2-1; TRBD2 agrees at 12 bases. The CDR3 loop spans 14 amino acids. CDR1 and CDR2 (germline): SGHNT, YENEEA. V was pared by 8 bases and J by 8 bases, with 7 bases of the junction left unmatched. CDR3 nucleotide sequence: TGTGCCAGCTCCCTAGCGGGGGGGTCCGATGAGCAGTTCTTC. Translating it yields CASSLAGGSDEQFF.

A word on this clone: The same CDR3 can be traced to other DNA sequences in this sample. The chain combines TRBV19 with TRBJ1-1, with D possibly TRBD1 on 5 matching bases. There are 12 residues in the CDR3. V was clipped by 3 bases and J by 5 bases, with 7 bases between them. Germline CDR1 LNHDA, CDR2 SQIVND (reference sequence). CDR3 DNA: TGTGCCAGTAGTATGTGGGGGACTGAAGCTTTCTTT. The encoded protein is CASSMWGTEAFF.

This clone was detected once. The gene calls are TRBV6-1 and TRBJ2-3, with a tentative D call TRBD1 (5 bases). The V gene's germline CDR1 is MNHNS and CDR2 SASEGT. Between the trimmed V and J ends, which lost 3 bases and 10 bases, there was a span of 14 bases. This CDR3 has 13 residues. Written as DNA, the CDR3 is TGTGCCAGCAGTGACCCTCAGGGTGTGGCGCAGTATTTT. Translation gives CASSDPQGVAQYF.

This rearrangement joins TRBV2 to TRBJ1-2; 7 nucleotides agree with TRBD1. The V and J ends lost 7 bases and 8 bases, in that order; junction bases with no gene match: 13. There are 14 residues in the CDR3. Germline CDR1 and CDR2: SNHLY and FYNNEI. The CDR3 DNA reads as TGTGCCAGCAAATCCGGGACAGCCAGTTTGGGCTACACCTTC. Its protein product is CASKSGTASLGYTF.

The J gene is TRBJ1-2, the V gene TRBV5-6; 8 nucleotides match TRBD1. Germline V lookup: CDR1 SGHDT, CDR2 YYEEEE. V gave up 2 bases and J gave up 0 bases; unmatched junction bases: 3. The CDR3 is 15 residues long. DNA of the CDR3: TGTGCCAGCAGCTTCGGGACAGGAGCTAACTATGGCTACACCTTC. This gives the protein CASSFGTGANYGYTF.

V is TRBV10-3 and J is TRBJ2-3; D remains ambiguous. Per the germline V gene, CDR1 is ENHRY and CDR2 is SYGVKD. Deletions cut 3 bases from V and 2 bases from J, with 9 bases between. The CDR3 extends over 14 amino acids. The CDR3 DNA reads TGTGCCATCAGTGATCCTGGCAACACAGATACGCAGTATTTT. Translated, it gives CAISDPGNTDTQYF.

The chain couples TRBV24-1 to TRBJ1-2; TRBD1 might be the D (5 bases). Germline V gene lookup returns CDR1 KGHDR and CDR2 SFDVKD. The V end was cut by 3 bases, the J end by 0 bases, with 13 bases between. The CDR3 totals 16 residues. For the CDR3, the DNA is TGTGCCACCAGTGATCCCCGGGACGGAGCTAACTATGGCTACACCTTC. It yields the protein CATSDPRDGANYGYTF.

This rearrangement joins TRBV19 to TRBJ1-4; the D gene is possibly TRBD1 (5 bases). The V gene's germline CDR1 is LNHDA and CDR2 SQIVND (reference sequence). Trimming cost V 7 bases and J 4 bases, with 13 bases left between them. This CDR3 has 14 residues. The DNA for the CDR3 is TGTGCCAGTACCTCGAGGGGAATTAATGAAAAACTGTTTTTT. Its protein product is CASTSRGINEKLFF.

The table lists this clone with a few counts. The V and J genes are TRBV19 and TRBJ2-6; the match to TRBD1 covers 10 bases. This CDR3 is 17 amino acids long. Germline values: CDR1 LNHDA, CDR2 SQIVND (reference sequence). V gave up 4 bases and J gave up 2 bases; unmatched junction bases: 5. The CDR3: CASSTGQGTAGANVLTF. Here the CDR3 DNA reads TGTGCCAGTAGTACGGGACAGGGGACGGCTGGGGCCAACGTCCTGACTTTC. Looking up the rest from reference TRBV19 and TRBJ2-6 gives the full variable domain: DGGITQSPKYLFRKEGQNVTLSCEQNLNHDAMYWYRQDPGQGLRLIYYSQIVNDFQKGDIAEGYSVSREKKESFPLTVTSAQKNPTAFYLCASSTGQGTAGANVLTFGAGSRLTVL.

V usage is TRBV10-3 and J usage is TRBJ1-5, with 7 bases that match TRBD1. The V and J ends lost 4 bases and 2 bases, in that order; junction bases with no gene match: 5. The CDR3 totals 15 residues. Germline assignment: CDR1 ENHRY and CDR2 SYGVKD. The CDR3 loop is CAISADRAGNQPQHF. CDR3 nucleotides: TGTGCCATCAGTGCAGACAGGGCTGGCAATCAGCCCCAGCATTTT.

The V and J genes are TRBV28 and TRBJ2-7; D is undetermined. Germline loops: CDR1 MDHEN, CDR2 SYDVKM. The CDR3 length is 10 residues. V was pared by 3 bases and J by 7 bases, with 4 bases between. Written as DNA, the CDR3 is TGTGCCAGCAGTTTGCGGGAGCAGTACTTC. It specifies CASSLREQYF.

The rearrangement uses TRBV9 and TRBJ2-5; 8 nucleotides align to TRBD2. The CDR3 runs to 16 residues. V gave up 0 bases and J gave up 1 base; unmatched junction bases: 5. Germline-derived CDR1 and CDR2 are SGDLS and YYNGEE. The CDR3 DNA reads TGTGCCAGCAGCGTAGAGGCTAGCGGGCGCCAAGAGACCCAGTACTTC. Residues: CASSVEASGRQETQYF.

The chain joins TRBV6-5 to TRBJ1-1, with 8 nucleotides matching TRBD1. Germline CDR1 is MNHEY and CDR2 is SVGAGI. V was pared by 7 bases and J by 5 bases, with 6 bases of the junction left unmatched. The CDR3 extends over 13 amino acids. CDR3 coding DNA: TGTGCCAGCACCACCGACAGGGGTACTGAAGCTTTCTTT. Its translation is CASTTDRGTEAFF.